This T cell receptor beta chain was captured in a study of blood T cell repertoires in COVID-19. The repertoire was sequenced with immunoSEQ multiplex PCR; TCRdb's copy has only in-frame clones and lacks some. Here the sample spans some 240,000 clones, about 87% being singletons. From germline, CDR1 is SGHRS and CDR2 YFSETQ. V gave up 0 bases and J gave up 1 base, with 7 bases separating them. The CDR3 totals 14 residues. The material sequenced was PBMCs or T cells enriched from blood (not recorded which). The chain is built from TRBV5-1 and TRBJ1-1; D not certain. The sequence derives from a middle-aged woman who had been exposed to COVID-19. CDR3 nucleotide sequence: TGCGCCAGCAGCTTGGCCGGTCCGAACACTGAAGCTTTCTTT. Amino acid sequence: CASSLAGPNTEAFF.